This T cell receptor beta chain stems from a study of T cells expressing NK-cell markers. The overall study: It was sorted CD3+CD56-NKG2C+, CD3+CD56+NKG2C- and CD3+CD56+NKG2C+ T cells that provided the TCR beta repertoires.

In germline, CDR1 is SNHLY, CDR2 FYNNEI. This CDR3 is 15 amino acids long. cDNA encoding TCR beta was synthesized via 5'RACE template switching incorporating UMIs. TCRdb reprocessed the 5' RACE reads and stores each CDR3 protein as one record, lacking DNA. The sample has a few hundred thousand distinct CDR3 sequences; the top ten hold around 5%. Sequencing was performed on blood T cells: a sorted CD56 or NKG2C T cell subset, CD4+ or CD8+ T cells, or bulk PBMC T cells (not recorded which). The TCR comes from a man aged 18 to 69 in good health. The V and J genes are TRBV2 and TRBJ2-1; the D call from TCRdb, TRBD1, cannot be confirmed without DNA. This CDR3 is CASRQHNLRGNEQFF.